Below are 28 T cell receptor beta chains sequenced from a single sample in a study of T cells in narcolepsy. Using immunoSEQ multiplex PCR, the repertoire was profiled, and TCRdb retains in-frame clones only, with some absent. The data hold under 30,000 clones, with around three quarters observed a single time. Specimen: CD45RA- memory CD4+ T cells from PBMCs. Receptor source: a human donor with narcolepsy.

The chain joins TRBV11-2 to TRBJ1-6; D perhaps matches TRBD1 (5 bases). Germline V gene sequence: CDR1 SGHAT, CDR2 FQNNGV. This CDR3 is built from 19 residues. V lost 7 bases, J lost 0 bases, and 22 bases lay in between. CDR3 sequence reads: CASTPRGSAGGSYNSPLHF. DNA for the CDR3: TGTGCCAGCACCCCACGTGGATCGGCTGGGGGCTCCTATAATTCACCCCTCCACTTT.

This rearrangement joins TRBV7-8 to TRBJ2-1; the match to TRBD2 covers 9 bases. The trim removed 0 bases at V and 5 bases at J, leaving 5 bases unmatched. Germline V CDR1 and CDR2: SGHVS, FQNEAQ. The CDR3 consists of 16 residues. CDR3 sequence: CASSLANGGGDNEQFF. In DNA form, the CDR3 reads TGTGCCAGCAGCTTAGCGAACGGCGGGGGGGACAATGAGCAGTTCTTC.

V and J are TRBV5-1 and TRBJ2-7, with 9 bases lining up with TRBD2. The germline CDR1 and CDR2 sequences are SGHRS and YFSETQ. The J segment lost 1 base and the V segment lost 2 bases, leaving 4 bases of the junction unmatched. The CDR3 covers 15 residues. Here the CDR3 reads CASSFGGGGSYEQYF. The CDR3 nucleotides read TGCGCCAGCAGCTTCGGCGGGGGGGGGTCCTACGAGCAGTACTTC.

The chain is built from TRBV6-1 and TRBJ1-2, with D uncertain. The germline gives CDR1 MNHNS, CDR2 SASEGT. With 5 bases removed from V and 7 bases from J, the gap between germline ends came to 8 bases. The CDR3 contains 11 residues. The CDR3 region has the DNA TGTGCCAGCAGTTACCGGGGTGGCTACACCTTC. It specifies CASSYRGGYTF.

This chain uses TRBV5-4 with TRBJ2-2, with 9 bases fitting TRBD1. Trimming removed 4 bases from V and 1 base from J; junction bases left unmatched: 5. The CDR3 has 16 amino acids. Germline V lookup: CDR1 SGHNT, CDR2 YYREEE (reference sequence). Here the CDR3 reads CASSMGTGRNTGELFF. The CDR3 DNA is TGTGCCAGCAGCATGGGGACAGGGCGGAACACCGGGGAGCTGTTTTTT.

The rearrangement uses TRBV14 and TRBJ1-5; D possibly corresponds to TRBD1 (6 bases). CDR1 is SGHDN, CDR2 FVKESK, per germline. The CDR3 is 14 residues long. V lost 2 bases, J lost 5 bases, and 10 bases lay in between. CDR3 in amino acids: CASSQSAGDQPQHF. CDR3 coding DNA: TGTGCCAGCAGCCAATCGGCAGGGGATCAGCCCCAGCATTTT.

CDR3 sequence reads: CASSLVQIAQYF. CDR3 DNA: TGTGCCAGCAGCTTAGTTCAAATCGCGCAGTATTTT. The V gene is TRBV11-2, the J gene TRBJ2-3; D call uncertain. Germline CDR1 is SGHAT and CDR2 is FQNNGV. This CDR3 is built from 12 residues. V lost 1 base, J lost 10 bases, and 9 bases lay in between.

This clone occurred a few times. The chain joins TRBV6-1 to TRBJ1-5; D possibly corresponds to TRBD1 (5 bases). Germline V gene sequence: CDR1 MNHNS, CDR2 SASEGT. Trimming cost V 2 bases and J 6 bases, with 14 bases left between them. This CDR3 comprises 15 residues. The CDR3 loop reads CASSEMGGHGQPQHF. DNA for the CDR3: TGTGCCAGCAGTGAAATGGGGGGTCATGGTCAGCCCCAGCATTTT.

The chain links TRBV5-8 to TRBJ1-1; D uncertain. The V and J ends lost 4 bases and 0 bases respectively, with 7 bases between them. The germline V gene has CDR1 SGHTS and CDR2 YDEGEE. The CDR3 contains 13 residues. Here the CDR3 DNA reads TGTGCCAGCAGCCTTATGATGAACACTGAAGCTTTCTTT. Residues: CASSLMMNTEAFF.

This clone has only a few counts. The chain joins TRBV10-1 to TRBJ2-5; D possibly corresponds to TRBD2 (7 bases). Germline CDR1 reads WNHNN; CDR2 reads SYGVQD (reference sequence). V was clipped by 0 bases and J by 5 bases, with 13 bases between them. The CDR3 is made up of 15 amino acids. The CDR3, as DNA: TGCGCCAGCAGTGAGTCAAGGGGGGGCCGCGAGACCCAGTACTTC. Encoded protein: CASSESRGGRETQYF.

The gene calls are TRBV6-1 and TRBJ1-5, with a possible D match to TRBD1 (6 bases). The CDR3 extends over 14 amino acids. Germline CDR1 reads MNHNS; CDR2 reads SASEGT. V gave up 2 bases and J gave up 6 bases, with 11 bases separating them. The CDR3 protein is CASSETGMGQPQHF. DNA for the CDR3: TGTGCCAGCAGTGAAACAGGGATGGGTCAGCCCCAGCATTTT.

This clone was recorded once. The CDR3 bases are TGTGCCAGCAGTGCCCGACAGGGGCGGACTAATGAAAAACTGTTTTTT. This gives the protein CASSARQGRTNEKLFF. This rearrangement joins TRBV6-1 to TRBJ1-4; 8 nucleotides line up with TRBD1. J was trimmed by 2 bases and V by 4 bases; bases with no gene match: 6. CDR3 size: 16 residues. Germline V gives CDR1 MNHNS, CDR2 SASEGT.

The rearrangement links TRBV5-4 to TRBJ1-1; perhaps TRBD1 as D (6 bases). Germline values: CDR1 SGHNT, CDR2 YYREEE (reference sequence). This CDR3 spans 17 amino acids. The V end lost 4 bases, the J end lost 1 base, and 20 bases lay between the germline ends. The DNA of the CDR3 is TGTGCCAGCAGCATCGGCGGGGGGCTCAGGGGGAACACTGAAGCTTTCTTT. Amino acids: CASSIGGGLRGNTEAFF. The whole variable domain, filled in from reference TRBV5-4 and TRBJ1-1, reads ETGVTQSPTHLIKTRGQQVTLRCSSQSGHNTVSWYQQALGQGPQFIFQYYREEENGRGNFPPRFSGLQFPNYSSELNVNALELDDSALYLCASSIGGGLRGNTEAFFGQGTRLTVV.

This clone has only a few counts. The chain links TRBV7-3 to TRBJ2-3, with D perhaps assigned TRBD1 or TRBD2 (5 bases each). The germline V and J ends were trimmed by 5 bases and 8 bases, with 20 bases remaining between them. The CDR3 spans 15 residues. Per the germline V gene, CDR1 is SGHTA and CDR2 is FQGTGA. Here the CDR3 reads CASSPYLLDGGTQYF. CDR3 nucleotide sequence: TGTGCCAGCAGCCCCTATCTACTAGATGGGGGTACGCAGTATTTT.

The V and J genes are TRBV5-4 and TRBJ1-6; D uncertain. The CDR3 consists of 15 residues. The germline CDR1 and CDR2 sequences are SGHNT and YYREEE (reference sequence). V dropped 2 bases and J dropped 3 bases, with 9 bases sitting between them. CDR3 residues: CASSFRLDYNSPLHF. The CDR3 nucleotides read TGTGCCAGCAGCTTCCGGCTGGACTATAATTCACCCCTCCACTTT.

The chain carries TRBV19 and TRBJ2-3, with 8 bases lining up with TRBD2. The CDR3 is 16 amino acids. CDR1 is LNHDA, CDR2 SQIVND, per germline (reference sequence). Trimming at V came to 8 bases and at J to 8 bases, leaving 18 bases not matched to a gene. CDR3 protein: CASASWASGSEVTQYF. The CDR3 DNA reads TGTGCCAGTGCTAGTTGGGCTAGCGGGTCTGAGGTTACGCAGTATTTT.

The V gene is TRBV14, the J gene TRBJ2-6, with 11 nucleotides matching TRBD1. In germline, CDR1 is SGHDN, CDR2 FVKESK. Trimming removed 5 bases from V and 2 bases from J; junction bases left unmatched: 8. The CDR3 contains 18 residues. The CDR3 region has the DNA TGTGCCAGCAGCGTTCTGGGACAGGGGGTCCCTGGGGCCAACGTCCTGACTTTC. It is translated as CASSVLGQGVPGANVLTF.

This clone was seen only once. V gene TRBV5-4 combines with J gene TRBJ2-7; 9 nucleotides align to TRBD1. This CDR3 is 16 amino acids long. In germline, CDR1 is SGHNT, CDR2 YYREEE (reference sequence). V trimming: 4 bases; J trimming: 5 bases; junction bases outside the gene matches: 13. The CDR3 nucleotides read TGTGCCAGCAGCCCACCCCCGACAGGGGGAAGCCACGAGCAGTACTTC. Protein product: CASSPPPTGGSHEQYF.

This clone was seen a few times. Other DNA sequences in this sample translate to the same CDR3. This sequence joins TRBV5-1 and TRBJ1-1, with 8 positions matching TRBD1. Germline CDR1 SGHRS, CDR2 YFSETQ. This CDR3 has 15 residues. Trimming at V came to 3 bases and at J to 1 base, leaving 5 bases not matched to a gene. The CDR3 here is CASSSSGTGNTEAFF. CDR3 sequence (DNA): TGCGCCAGCAGCTCCTCCGGGACAGGGAACACTGAAGCTTTCTTT.

The V gene is TRBV10-2, the J gene TRBJ1-2; D perhaps matches TRBD1 (6 bases). V was cut by 8 bases and J by 9 bases, with 28 bases left in between. Per the germline V gene, CDR1 is WSHSY and CDR2 is SAAADI. The CDR3 contains 16 residues. The DNA of the CDR3 is TGCGCCAGCGTGTCGTCGGGGGCCGATCTATTTGGCAGCTACACCTTC. Residues: CASVSSGADLFGSYTF.

The CDR3 DNA reads as TGCGCCAGCAGCCTGGACAGCCTCCAAGAGACCCAGTACTTC. It specifies CASSLDSLQETQYF. The chain is built from TRBV5-1 and TRBJ2-5, with a tentative D call TRBD1 (6 bases). The CDR3 is 14 residues long. V was trimmed by 4 bases and J by 1 base, leaving 11 bases between them. Germline V gene sequence: CDR1 SGHRS, CDR2 YFSETQ.

The J gene is TRBJ2-1, the V gene TRBV5-1, with D unresolved. Per germline, CDR1 SGHRS and CDR2 YFSETQ. Trimming cost V 0 bases and J 5 bases, with 6 bases left between them. This CDR3 spans 13 amino acids. CDR3 coding DNA: TGCGCCAGCAGCTTGGTTTTGAACAATGAGCAGTTCTTC. This codes for CASSLVLNNEQFF.

This clone was detected only once. The J gene is TRBJ2-5, the V gene TRBV7-2; no definite D call. Trimming shortened V by 5 bases and J by 5 bases, and 15 bases separated the two germline ends. The CDR3 totals 14 residues. CDR1 is SGHTA and CDR2 is FQGNSA in the germline V gene. The CDR3 reads CASSLMGSVETQYF. CDR3 sequence (DNA): TGTGCCAGCAGCCTGATGGGAAGCGTGGAGACCCAGTACTTC.

This clone turned up a few times. V and J are TRBV5-1 and TRBJ1-2; TRBD1 agrees at 10 bases. The V gene end was trimmed by 4 bases and the J gene end by 4 bases; junction bases not matched to a gene: 4. The CDR3 length is 14 residues. Germline CDR1 and CDR2: SGHRS and YFSETQ. This CDR3 reads CASSADRGIYGYTF. The CDR3 coding sequence is TGCGCCAGCAGCGCGGACAGGGGGATCTATGGCTACACCTTC.

V usage is TRBV29-1 and J usage is TRBJ2-5, with no clear D. CDR1 SQVTM and CDR2 ANQGSEA come from the germline V gene. The CDR3 is made up of 12 amino acids. Trimming took 4 bases from V and 2 from J, leaving 8 bases between them. The CDR3, as DNA: TGCAGCGTTGCCCGCTCGCAAGAGACCCAGTACTTC. It is translated as CSVARSQETQYF.

V gene TRBV10-3 combines with J gene TRBJ1-2; the D gene is possibly TRBD1 (6 bases). CDR1 and CDR2 from the germline V gene are ENHRY and SYGVKD. Trimming took 7 bases from V and 5 from J, leaving 14 bases between them. The CDR3 loop spans 13 amino acids. CDR3: CAIKGGVLYGYTF. CDR3 in DNA: TGTGCCATCAAGGGGGGGGTCCTTTATGGCTACACCTTC.

This chain uses TRBV6-1 with TRBJ1-6; 10 positions match TRBD1. The J segment lost 10 bases and the V segment lost 7 bases, leaving 10 bases of the junction unmatched. Germline CDR1 MNHNS, CDR2 SASEGT. The CDR3 length is 15 residues. CDR3 bases: TGTGCCAGCATCCCCGACAGGGGGCGTGGATCACCCCTCCACTTT. Protein sequence: CASIPDRGRGSPLHF.

The chain employs TRBV2 and TRBJ2-3; D is unclear. Per germline, CDR1 SNHLY and CDR2 FYNNEI. Trimming removed 6 bases at V and 4 bases at J, with 8 bases between. The length of the CDR3 is 12 residues. This chain's CDR3 is CASRLPPDTQYF. The CDR3 coding sequence is TGTGCCAGCAGGCTACCGCCAGATACGCAGTATTTT.